These 30 T cell receptor beta chains were all obtained from the same sample, sequenced in a study of blood T cell repertoires in COVID-19 (dated by TCRdb to 2019 to 2021). The library relied on the immunoSEQ multiplex PCR assay. What TCRdb holds here is the immuneACCESS table cut down to in-frame rearrangements. Part of the clones is not present; checked against another copy, under half of the missing clones reflect an unresolved V gene, and the others are unexplained. Within this sample are more than 85,000 clones, with about nine tenths of them counted one time only. The ten largest make up approximately 5.6% of the sample. The sequenced sample consisted of peripheral blood. These receptors originate from a woman between 50 and 59 years old with COVID-19, enrolled during active disease.

The V and J genes are TRBV28 and TRBJ2-3; 12 bases are a match to TRBD2. Trimming took 6 bases from V and 11 from J; bases not matched to a gene: 12. CDR1 MDHEN and CDR2 SYDVKM come from the germline V gene. The CDR3 sequence is 15 residues long. The CDR3 DNA follows: TGTGCCAGCAGCCCTAGCGGGGGGGCCCCGGATGGGCAGTATTTT. Translating gives CASSPSGGAPDGQYF.

This clone has a single count. The chain employs TRBV19 and TRBJ1-5; D is possibly TRBD1 (5 bases). This CDR3 spans 12 amino acids. The V end lost 8 bases, the J end lost 6 bases, and 11 bases lay between the germline ends. Germline V lookup: CDR1 LNHDA, CDR2 SQIVND (reference sequence). DNA of the CDR3: TGTGCCAGTGGGGGGGGAGGTCAGCCCCAGCATTTT. Translated, it gives CASGGGGQPQHF.

The genes are TRBV19 and TRBJ2-1, with TRBD2 matching over 13 bases. The CDR3 covers 17 residues. CDR1 and CDR2 (germline): LNHDA, SQIVND (reference sequence). The V and J ends lost 2 bases and 8 bases, in that order; junction bases with no gene match: 9. The CDR3 protein is CASSIWPTSGGVDEQFF. The CDR3 region has the DNA TGTGCCAGTAGTATATGGCCCACTAGCGGGGGGGTGGATGAGCAGTTCTTC.

This sequence joins TRBV7-2 and TRBJ2-3; no firm D call. The CDR3 loop spans 16 amino acids. V was pared by 5 bases and J by 4 bases, with 19 bases between. Germline V gene data show CDR1 as SGHTA and CDR2 as FQGNSA. In nucleotides, the CDR3 is TGTGCCAGCAGCCCCAGTCCGATAAAAGCGCCAGATACGCAGTATTTT. It codes for CASSPSPIKAPDTQYF. Supplemented by reference TRBV7-2 and TRBJ2-3, the full variable domain reads GAGVSQSPSNKVTEKGKDVELRCDPISGHTALYWYRQSLGQGLEFLIYFQGNSAPDKSGLPSDRFSAERTGGSVSTLTIQRTQQEDSAVYLCASSPSPIKAPDTQYFGPGTRLTVL.

This chain links TRBV4-3 with TRBJ2-5; 12 bases match TRBD2. CDR1 and CDR2 (germline): LGHNA, YSLEER. V trimming: 0 bases; J trimming: 0 bases; junction bases outside the gene matches: 5. The CDR3 totals 18 residues. The CDR3 DNA reads TGCGCCAGCAGCCAAGATTTGCTAGCGGGGGGGTACCAAGAGACCCAGTACTTC. Protein product: CASSQDLLAGGYQETQYF.

The V call is TRBV10-2, the J call TRBJ1-6, with TRBD1 matching over 11 bases. The CDR3 has 15 residues. V shed 4 bases and J 6 bases; nucleotides not matched to a gene: 2. Looked up from germline, CDR1 is WSHSY and CDR2 is SAAADI. The CDR3 DNA reads as TGCGCCAGCAGTGTAGGACAGGGGGCTAATTCACCCCTCCACTTT. Protein sequence: CASSVGQGANSPLHF.

This chain connects TRBV7-9 to TRBJ2-7, with TRBD1 matching 12 bases. The germline CDR1 and CDR2 sequences are SEHNR and FQNEAQ (reference sequence). CDR3 size: 18 residues. V lost 2 bases, J lost 1 base, and 9 bases stayed unmatched. CDR3 DNA sequence: TGTGCCAGCAGCTTACCGGGACAGGGGGCCCTTTCTTCCTACGAGCAGTACTTC. It specifies CASSLPGQGALSSYEQYF.

This clone has only one observation. This chain uses TRBV4-1 with TRBJ2-1, with TRBD2 matching over 7 bases. The length of the CDR3 is 16 residues. CDR1 and CDR2 (germline): MGHRA, YSYEKL. The trim removed 0 bases at V and 1 base at J, leaving 3 bases unmatched. CDR3 bases: TGCGCCAGCAGCCAAGAGTGGACTAGTTCCTACAATGAGCAGTTCTTC. Encoded protein: CASSQEWTSSYNEQFF.

This rearrangement joins TRBV7-2 to TRBJ2-7; D may be TRBD1 (6 bases). This CDR3 spans 15 amino acids. V was trimmed by 1 base and J by 2 bases, leaving 12 bases between them. Germline V lookup: CDR1 SGHTA, CDR2 FQGNSA. CDR3 bases: TGTGCCAGCAGCTTAGACAGGGCACCTACCTACGAGCAGTACTTC. As protein: CASSLDRAPTYEQYF.

The chain uses TRBV7-5 and TRBJ1-3. TRBV7-5 counts as a pseudogene. CDR3 length equals 15 residues. The DNA of the CDR3 is TGTGCCAGAAGCTTAGTATGCGGTTCTGGAAACACCATATATTTT. Amino acids: CARSLVCGSGNTIYF.

The V call is TRBV30, the J call TRBJ2-3; no clear D. CDR1 and CDR2 (germline): GTSNPN, SVGIG (reference sequence). This CDR3 is built from 12 residues. Trimming removed 0 bases at V and 6 bases at J, with 7 bases between. Here the CDR3 DNA reads TGTGCCTGGAGTGTACTCGGGGATACGCAGTATTTT. This codes for CAWSVLGDTQYF.

A few counts support this clone. This chain links TRBV7-9 with TRBJ1-5; tentative D call: TRBD1 (5 bases). This CDR3 spans 14 amino acids. The V and J ends lost 1 base and 2 bases respectively, with 6 bases between them. Germline V gives CDR1 SEHNR, CDR2 FQNEAQ (reference sequence). The CDR3 loop is CASSLEQGNQPQHF. The CDR3 DNA reads as TGTGCCAGCAGCTTAGAACAGGGCAATCAGCCCCAGCATTTT.

In this sample, this clone turned up once. The chain is built from TRBV30 and TRBJ1-3; maybe TRBD1 (6 bases). Trimming pared 2 bases from V and 4 bases from J, leaving 12 bases between. Germline V CDR1 and CDR2: GTSNPN, SVGIG (reference sequence). The CDR3 consists of 14 residues. As DNA, the CDR3 is TGTGCCTGGAGTCGGGGGGGCTTGGGAAACACCATATATTTT. As protein: CAWSRGGLGNTIYF.

The chain recombines TRBV2 with TRBJ2-1; possibly TRBD2 for D (5 bases). Trimming took 7 bases from V and 7 from J, leaving 17 bases between them. Germline assignment: CDR1 SNHLY and CDR2 FYNNEI. The CDR3 consists of 14 residues. The CDR3, as DNA: TGTGCCAGCATCCCCGAGGGCCTGGGGAATGAGCAGTTCTTC. Translating it yields CASIPEGLGNEQFF.

V is TRBV6-1 and J is TRBJ2-1; TRBD1 is a possible D gene (5 bases). Germline V lookup: CDR1 MNHNS, CDR2 SASEGT. V was cut by 3 bases and J by 2 bases, with 11 bases left in between. The CDR3 is made up of 15 amino acids. For the CDR3, the DNA is TGTGCCAGCAGTGAGGCAGGGCGTCCCTACAATGAGCAGTTCTTC. Translating it yields CASSEAGRPYNEQFF.

The rearrangement links TRBV6-2 or TRBV6-3 to TRBJ2-7; perhaps TRBD1 as D (6 bases). Germline-derived CDR1 and CDR2 are MNHEY and SVGEGT. CDR3 length: 13 residues. V lost 4 bases and J 3 bases, leaving 10 bases between the germline ends. CDR3 sequence reads: CASSWAGDYEQYF. CDR3 in DNA: TGTGCCAGCAGTTGGGCAGGGGACTACGAGCAGTACTTC.

The chain carries TRBV6-5 and TRBJ1-5; tentative D call: TRBD1 (5 bases). The germline CDR1 and CDR2 sequences are MNHEY and SVGAGI. V lost 6 bases, J lost 5 bases, and 8 bases lay in between. The CDR3 contains 12 residues. The CDR3 DNA sequence: TGTGCCAGCAGGGGGCGTGATCAGCCCCAGCATTTT. Translating it yields CASRGRDQPQHF.

The chain uses TRBV6-5 and TRBJ1-2; D unresolved. V lost 0 bases and J lost 3, with 14 bases in between. CDR3 length: 16 residues. CDR1 and CDR2 from the germline V gene are MNHEY and SVGAGI. Written as DNA, the CDR3 is TGTGCCAGCAGTTACTCTGACATCGATCCCTACTATGGCTACACCTTC. Translated, it gives CASSYSDIDPYYGYTF.

V usage is TRBV6-5 and J usage is TRBJ1-1, with no clear D. The CDR3 length is 14 residues. The ends were cut back, 8 bases at V and 1 base at J, with 14 bases in the middle. Germline V gives CDR1 MNHEY, CDR2 SVGAGI. CDR3 loop: CASGGNRGNTEAFF. CDR3 in DNA: TGTGCCAGCGGCGGCAACCGGGGGAACACTGAAGCTTTCTTT.

The CDR3 DNA is TGTGCCAGCAGCCCGACAGGGGGGCACTCCTATAGCAATCAGCCCCAGCATTTT. Protein product: CASSPTGGHSYSNQPQHF. The chain has TRBV6-2 or TRBV6-3 and TRBJ1-5; 9 bases are shared with TRBD1. CDR1 MNHEY and CDR2 SVGEGT come from the germline V gene. The junction had 12 bases not matched to a gene; V was cut back by 6 bases and J by 0 bases. The CDR3 runs 18 residues.

The chain uses TRBV6-5 and TRBJ2-7, with 10 bases fitting TRBD1. This CDR3 has 14 residues. The trim removed 2 bases at V and 4 bases at J, leaving 2 bases unmatched. Germline V gene sequence: CDR1 MNHEY, CDR2 SVGAGI. The DNA for the CDR3 is TGTGCCAGCAGTTACGGGGGACAGGGGTACGAGCAGTACTTC. Protein: CASSYGGQGYEQYF.

J is TRBJ1-2 and V is TRBV10-2; D is unclear. Germline V gives CDR1 WSHSY, CDR2 SAAADI. Trimming shortened V by 4 bases and J by 2 bases, and 14 bases separated the two germline ends. The CDR3 runs 15 residues. The CDR3 loop reads CASSANHGPNYGYTF. The CDR3, as DNA: TGCGCCAGCAGTGCGAATCATGGGCCCAACTATGGCTACACCTTC.

This rearrangement joins TRBV19 to TRBJ2-1; a weak D match, TRBD2 (5 bases). Germline CDR1 is LNHDA and CDR2 is SQIVND (reference sequence). The CDR3 runs 12 residues. The V gene lost 2 bases and the J gene lost 10 bases, with 9 bases spanning the gap. CDR3 sequence reads: CASSIYGGEQFF. CDR3 DNA sequence: TGTGCCAGTAGTATATACGGCGGGGAGCAGTTCTTC.

The J gene is TRBJ2-1, the V gene TRBV7-2, with 7 bases lining up with TRBD2. The V gene's germline CDR1 is SGHTA and CDR2 FQGNSA. Unmatched junction bases numbered 8, after V lost 5 bases and J lost 4 bases. CDR3 size: 15 residues. DNA for the CDR3: TGTGCCAGCAGCCCGGGGGGAGGGGTGTACAATGAGCAGTTCTTC. Translation gives CASSPGGGVYNEQFF.

This chain uses TRBV6-5 with TRBJ2-7, with D hard to call. V dropped 6 bases and J dropped 0 bases, with 9 bases sitting between them. The CDR3 length is 13 residues. CDR1 MNHEY and CDR2 SVGAGI come from the germline V gene. CDR3 sequence reads: CASSVTGSYEQYF. Here the CDR3 DNA reads TGTGCCAGCAGCGTGACTGGCTCCTACGAGCAGTACTTC.

This chain links TRBV19 with TRBJ1-6, with 9 bases fitting TRBD1. CDR1 and CDR2 from the germline V gene are LNHDA and SQIVND (reference sequence). Losses at the gene ends were 5 bases for V and 6 bases for J; bases not matched to a gene: 5. CDR3 length equals 15 residues. In nucleotides, the CDR3 is TGTGCCAGTAGTGTGGGACAGGGACCTAATTCACCCCTCCACTTT. It codes for CASSVGQGPNSPLHF.

CDR3 DNA: TGTGCCAGCAGTTACGGCAGGGCTCAGCCCCAGCATTTT. Amino acid sequence: CASSYGRAQPQHF. The chain links TRBV6-2 or TRBV6-3 to TRBJ1-5; D is perhaps TRBD1 (5 bases). Trimming pared 2 bases from V and 6 bases from J, leaving 8 bases between. This CDR3 has 13 residues. Per germline, CDR1 MNHEY and CDR2 SVGEGT.

V is TRBV6-2 or TRBV6-3 and J is TRBJ1-1; TRBD1 matches at 7 bases. The CDR3 runs 13 residues. CDR1 and CDR2 (germline): MNHEY, SVGEGT. Trimming at V came to 5 bases and at J to 4 bases, leaving 4 bases not matched to a gene. In nucleotides, the CDR3 is TGTGCCAGCAGTACGGCAGGGGGCACTGAAGCTTTCTTT. This gives the protein CASSTAGGTEAFF.

The chain carries TRBV19 and TRBJ1-1, with 9 bases lining up with TRBD1. The germline CDR1 and CDR2 sequences are LNHDA and SQIVND (reference sequence). J gave up 0 bases and V 10 bases, and 9 bases lay outside the gene matches. This CDR3 has 15 amino acids. CDR3 residues: CATGQGWGVNTEAFF. The CDR3 nucleotides read TGTGCCACGGGACAGGGTTGGGGAGTGAACACTGAAGCTTTCTTT.

The V gene is TRBV15, the J gene TRBJ2-5; perhaps TRBD1 as D (6 bases). This CDR3 contains 14 residues. Germline V gene sequence: CDR1 LNHNV, CDR2 YYDKDF (reference sequence). V lost 2 bases, J lost 4 bases, and 11 bases lay in between. The CDR3 region is CATSRQGQGETQYF. CDR3 sequence (DNA): TGTGCCACCAGCAGACAGGGACAAGGAGAGACCCAGTACTTC.